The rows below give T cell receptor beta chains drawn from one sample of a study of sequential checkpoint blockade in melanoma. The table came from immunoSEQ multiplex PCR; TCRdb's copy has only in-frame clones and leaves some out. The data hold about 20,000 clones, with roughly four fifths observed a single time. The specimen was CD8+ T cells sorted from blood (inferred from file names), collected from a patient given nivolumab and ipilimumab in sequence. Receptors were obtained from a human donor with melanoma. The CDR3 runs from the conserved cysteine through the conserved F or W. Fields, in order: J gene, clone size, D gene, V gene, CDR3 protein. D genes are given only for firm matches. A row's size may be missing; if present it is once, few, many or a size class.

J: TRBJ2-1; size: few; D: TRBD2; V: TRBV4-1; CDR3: CASSQEETSVSEQFF
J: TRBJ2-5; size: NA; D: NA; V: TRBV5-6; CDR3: CASSPRGLQETQYF
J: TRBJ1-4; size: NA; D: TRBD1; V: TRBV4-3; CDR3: CASSPTGTTNEKLFF
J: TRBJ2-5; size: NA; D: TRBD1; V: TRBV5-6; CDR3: CASSSNPGTAQETQYF
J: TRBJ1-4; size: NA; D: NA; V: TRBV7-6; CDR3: CASSLEADNEKLFF
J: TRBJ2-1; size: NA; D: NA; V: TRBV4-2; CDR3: CASSQGLERFF
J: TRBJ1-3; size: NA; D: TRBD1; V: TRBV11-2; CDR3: CASSSGDSRANTIYF
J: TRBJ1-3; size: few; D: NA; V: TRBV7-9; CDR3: CASSPRTGNTIYF
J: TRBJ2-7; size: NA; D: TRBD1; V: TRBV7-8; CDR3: CASSLGSTGRAEQYF
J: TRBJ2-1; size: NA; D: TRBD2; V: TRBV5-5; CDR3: CASSLGSGVYNEQFF
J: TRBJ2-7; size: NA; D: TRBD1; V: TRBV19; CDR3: CASSPGQASYEQYF
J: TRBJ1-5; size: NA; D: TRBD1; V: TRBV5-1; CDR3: CASSSDPGTDQPQHF
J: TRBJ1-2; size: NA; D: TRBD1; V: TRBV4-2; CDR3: CASSQDLFGTVNYGYTF
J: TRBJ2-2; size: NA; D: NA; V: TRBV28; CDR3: CASSVSGRGTGELFF
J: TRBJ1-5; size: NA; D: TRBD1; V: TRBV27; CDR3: CASRSTGVQPQHF
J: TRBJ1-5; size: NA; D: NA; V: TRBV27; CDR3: CASSFNNQPQHF
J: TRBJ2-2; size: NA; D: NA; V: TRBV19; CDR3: CASSTSISRELFF
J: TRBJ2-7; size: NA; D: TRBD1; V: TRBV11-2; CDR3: CASSLDTRGSFEQYF
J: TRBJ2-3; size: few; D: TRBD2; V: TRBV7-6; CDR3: CASSSGGLTDTQYF
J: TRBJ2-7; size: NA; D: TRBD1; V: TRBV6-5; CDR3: CASSYSGQSPYEQYF
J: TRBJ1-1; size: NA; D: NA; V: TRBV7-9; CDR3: CASSLEDTLTEAFF
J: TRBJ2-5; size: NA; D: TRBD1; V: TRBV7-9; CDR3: CASSLAWTGGEETQYF
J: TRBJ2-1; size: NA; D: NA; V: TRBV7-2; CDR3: CASSLGIGEKGNEQFF
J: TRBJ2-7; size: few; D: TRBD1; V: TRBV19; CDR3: CASSILDRGVYEQYF
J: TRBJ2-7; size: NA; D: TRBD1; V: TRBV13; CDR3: CASSLTGDYEQYF
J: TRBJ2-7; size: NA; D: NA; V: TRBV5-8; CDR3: CASSLWTVLSYEQYF
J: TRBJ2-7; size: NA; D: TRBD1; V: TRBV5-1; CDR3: CASSLEGQGHHEQYF
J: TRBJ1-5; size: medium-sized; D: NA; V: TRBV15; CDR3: CATSSQNQPQHF
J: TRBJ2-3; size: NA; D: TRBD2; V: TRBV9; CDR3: CASSVDVLAGVNTQYF
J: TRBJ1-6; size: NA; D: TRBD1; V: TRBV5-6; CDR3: CASSKDRGYNSPLHF
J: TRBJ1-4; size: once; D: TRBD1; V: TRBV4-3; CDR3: CASSHLGDRAEKLFF
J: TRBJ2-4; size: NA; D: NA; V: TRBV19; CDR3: CASSIDPAILPMSKNIQYF
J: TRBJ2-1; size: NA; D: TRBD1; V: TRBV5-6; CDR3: CASSFGTGSGNEQFF
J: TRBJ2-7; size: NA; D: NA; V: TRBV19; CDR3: CASSMGQGSEQYF
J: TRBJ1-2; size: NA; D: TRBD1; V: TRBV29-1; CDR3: CSGVTGSSYGYTF
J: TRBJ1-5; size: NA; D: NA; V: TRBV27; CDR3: CASSLRRVESNQPQHF
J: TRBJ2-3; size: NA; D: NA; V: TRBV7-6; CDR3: CASSLVEGSGSSNADTQYF
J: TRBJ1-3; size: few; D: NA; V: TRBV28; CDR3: CASTPAGLSGNTIYF
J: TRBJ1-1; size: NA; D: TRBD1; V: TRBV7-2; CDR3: CASSPGTGIEAFF
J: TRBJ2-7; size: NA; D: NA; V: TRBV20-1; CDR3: CSVGHPYEQYF
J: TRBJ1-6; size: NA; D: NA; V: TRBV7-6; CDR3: CASRVTTENYNSPLHF
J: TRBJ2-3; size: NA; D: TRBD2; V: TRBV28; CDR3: CASAPLRGVLTDTQYF
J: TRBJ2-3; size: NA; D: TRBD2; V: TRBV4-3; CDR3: CASSQDLGGSSTDTQYF
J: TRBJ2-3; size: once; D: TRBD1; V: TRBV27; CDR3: CASSSGTVLSTDTQYF
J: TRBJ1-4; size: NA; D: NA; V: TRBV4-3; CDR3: CASSQDGGGNEKLFF
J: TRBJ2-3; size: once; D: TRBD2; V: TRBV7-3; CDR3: CASSLTSLAGDTQYF
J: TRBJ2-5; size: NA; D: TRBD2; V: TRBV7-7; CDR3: CASSLELAEVETQYF
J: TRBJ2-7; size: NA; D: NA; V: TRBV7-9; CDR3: CASSRLVGRTYEQYF
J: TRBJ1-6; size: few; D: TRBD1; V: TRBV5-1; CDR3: CASSLGRGTASLNPYRALHF
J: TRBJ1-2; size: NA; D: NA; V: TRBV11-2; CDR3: CASSLDYRGSRSYGYTF
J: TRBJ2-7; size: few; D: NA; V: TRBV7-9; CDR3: CASTEGHSGYEQYF
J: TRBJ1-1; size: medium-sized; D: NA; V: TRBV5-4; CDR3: CASSLAPETNTEAFF
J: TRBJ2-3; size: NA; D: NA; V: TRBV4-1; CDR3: CASSQVIAVQVDTQYF
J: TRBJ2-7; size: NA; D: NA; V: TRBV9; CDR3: CASSYSDSYEQYF
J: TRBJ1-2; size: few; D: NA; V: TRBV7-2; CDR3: CASSQDRRRSNYGYTF